This T cell receptor beta chain was retrieved from a study of T cell repertoires in cytomegalovirus infection. Turning to the study itself: Public signatures in TCR beta pointed to CMV infection and matching HLA type.

A word on this clonotype: Its antigen is unidentified.

Using its own MiXCR run on the reads, TCRdb lists one record per CDR3 protein. Here the sample spans roughly 150,000 distinct CDR3 sequences, 15% to 20% being singletons. Broader study findings: CMV-specific TCR beta clonotypes restricted by HLA-C were the ones dominating the ex vivo response. Identification of carriers of CMV plus the relevant HLA was achieved through cumulative public TCR beta family frequency.

V was cut by 0 bases and J by 3 bases, with 3 bases left in between. The CDR3 extends over 12 amino acids. Germline loops: CDR1 ENHRY, CDR2 SYGVKD. Sequenced input: CD8+ T cells from PBMCs. The sequence came from a human donor in good health (CMV status not recorded). Some clones in this sample may be carry-over from other donors' samples. The chain carries TRBV10-3 and TRBJ2-7; no clear D. The DNA of the CDR3 is TGTGCCATCAGTGAGTCCTACTACGAGCAGTACTTC. It encodes CAISESYYEQYF.